The following is a T cell receptor (beta chain) sequence with its context. Its antigen is unidentified. This table comes from immunoSEQ multiplex PCR, and its TCRdb copy is limited to in-frame clones, with some not included. The sample yields under 600,000 clones, more than 95% seen once. The sample belongs to a study of shared clonotypes between healthy human individuals. Background on the study: Each donor's CD8 memory used one plate, CD8 naive two, each CD4 subset three. General observations from the study: The study generally estimated greater richness for naive than memory subsets. Tissue TCR repertoires likely differ from these blood-only repertoires.

Naive CD8 cells comprised CD45RO-negative, CCR7-positively selected cells, excluding terminally differentiated effector memory CD45RA+ cells. Trimming removed 10 bases from V and 6 bases from J, with 19 bases in between. The germline CDR1 and CDR2 sequences are SEHNR and FQNEAQ (reference sequence). This CDR3 comprises 14 residues. Sequences were obtained from naive CD8+ T cells sorted from blood. The receptor's source is a man aged 25-40 years in good health. The chain carries TRBV7-9 and TRBJ1-5; unclear D gene. CDR3: CATSNGRLSQPQHF. The DNA for the CDR3 is TGTGCCACCTCTAACGGACGGCTGAGTCAGCCCCAGCATTTT. Complete variable domain (other parts from reference TRBV7-9 and TRBJ1-5): DTGVSQNPRHKITKRGQNVTFRCDPISEHNRLYWYRQTLGQGPEFLTYFQNEAQLEKSRLLSDRFSAERPKGSFSTLEIQRTEQGDSAMYLCATSNGRLSQPQHFGDGTRLSIL.